The 30 T cell receptor beta chains presented below share a single source sample, sequenced in a study of cytomegalovirus exposure and HLA in healthy donors. PCR used 60 Vbeta primers and 13 Jbeta primers. Sequencing was performed with immunoSEQ multiplex PCR; in TCRdb, only in-frame clones are kept and a portion is missing. This table has some 180,000 clones, around 80% appearing once. The sample was PBMCs. The receptors here all came from a woman under 30 in good health and CMV-seronegative.

This chain links TRBV4-3 with TRBJ1-5, with TRBD1 matching 8 bases. Germline V lookup: CDR1 LGHNA, CDR2 YSLEER. V was clipped by 0 bases and J by 5 bases; unmatched bases: 9. CDR3 length: 17 amino acids. The DNA of the CDR3 is TGCGCCAGCAGCCAAGATGTGAAGACAGGGGTGGATCAGCCCCAGCATTTT. This gives the protein CASSQDVKTGVDQPQHF.

This chain uses TRBV15 with TRBJ1-2, with 10 bases that match TRBD1. Germline V gene lookup returns CDR1 LNHNV and CDR2 YYDKDF (reference sequence). This CDR3 has 14 residues. Trimming cost V 7 bases and J 4 bases; bases outside gene matches: 6. CDR3 bases: TGTGCCACCACCCAGGACAGGGGGTCCTATGGCTACACCTTC. It yields the protein CATTQDRGSYGYTF.

A few counts support this clone. The rearrangement joins TRBV6-6 to TRBJ2-7; 9 nucleotides line up with TRBD2. Losses at the gene ends were 8 bases for V and 0 bases for J; bases not matched to a gene: 5. The CDR3 extends over 14 amino acids. From germline, CDR1 is MNHNY and CDR2 SVGAGI (reference sequence). The CDR3 protein is CASRELAGSYEQYF. CDR3 in DNA: TGTGCCAGCCGCGAACTAGCGGGCTCCTACGAGCAGTACTTC.

This clone has more than one count but fewer than ten. V is TRBV6-1 and J is TRBJ1-3; no clear D gene. CDR1 is MNHNS, CDR2 SASEGT, per germline. The CDR3 is 12 residues long. The V and J ends lost 8 bases and 5 bases respectively, with 10 bases between them. The CDR3 DNA reads TGTGCCAGCTCGAGAGCCCGAAACACCATATATTTT. It yields the protein CASSRARNTIYF.

V and J are TRBV4-1 and TRBJ2-3, with 7 bases matching TRBD2. Germline CDR1 MGHRA, CDR2 YSYEKL. The CDR3 has 19 residues. The V gene end was trimmed by 0 bases and the J gene end by 3 bases; junction bases not matched to a gene: 15. The CDR3 DNA reads as TGCGCCAGCAGCCAAGATCGCTTAGGTAGGACTAGTCGTACAGATACGCAGTATTTT. The encoded protein is CASSQDRLGRTSRTDTQYF.

V gene TRBV5-4 combines with J gene TRBJ2-5; D perhaps matches TRBD1 (5 bases). The CDR3 loop spans 15 amino acids. Between the trimmed V and J ends, which lost 2 bases and 3 bases, there was a span of 14 bases. Germline lookup yields CDR1 SGHNT and CDR2 YYREEE (reference sequence). This chain's CDR3 is CASSFYGIREETQYF. In DNA, the CDR3 is TGTGCCAGCAGCTTCTATGGCATCAGGGAAGAGACCCAGTACTTC.

The chain combines TRBV6-6 with TRBJ2-5, with D possibly being TRBD1 (5 bases). V was trimmed by 3 bases and J by 4 bases, leaving 18 bases between them. Germline V gene data show CDR1 as MNHNY and CDR2 as SVGAGI (reference sequence). The CDR3 extends over 16 amino acids. CDR3 region: CASSYLARVLSETQYF. CDR3 sequence (DNA): TGTGCCAGCAGTTATCTGGCCAGGGTATTATCAGAGACCCAGTACTTC.

The gene calls are TRBV14 and TRBJ2-1, with D maybe TRBD2 (5 bases). CDR3 size: 15 residues. Germline lookup yields CDR1 SGHDN and CDR2 FVKESK. V lost 0 bases and J 3 bases, leaving 9 bases between the germline ends. The DNA of the CDR3 is TGTGCCAGCAGCCAAGAGAGACTAAGCTACAATGAGCAGTTCTTC. This codes for CASSQERLSYNEQFF. Full variable domain (rest looked up from reference TRBV14 and TRBJ2-1): EAGVTQFPSHSVIEKGQTVTLRCDPISGHDNLYWYRRVMGKEIKFLLHFVKESKQDESGMPNNRFLAERTGGTYSTLKVQPAELEDSGVYFCASSQERLSYNEQFFGPGTRLTVL.

J is TRBJ1-2 and V is TRBV5-6; 8 bases are shared with TRBD1. Trimming cost V 3 bases and J 0 bases; bases outside gene matches: 10. Germline lookup yields CDR1 SGHDT and CDR2 YYEEEE. The CDR3 sequence is 17 residues long. CDR3 sequence reads: CASSSGTGITANYGYTF. DNA of the CDR3: TGTGCCAGCAGCTCTGGGACAGGAATTACCGCTAACTATGGCTACACCTTC.

This sequence joins TRBV2 and TRBJ2-3; 13 positions agree with TRBD2. The CDR3 totals 17 residues. Germline-derived CDR1 and CDR2 are SNHLY and FYNNEI. Trimming cost V 6 bases and J 2 bases; bases outside gene matches: 8. The CDR3 nucleotides are TGTGCCAGCAGGGATCCGGGACTAGCGGGAAACACAGATACGCAGTATTTT. Its translation is CASRDPGLAGNTDTQYF.

J is TRBJ2-2 and V is TRBV19; D may be TRBD1 (5 bases). V was clipped by 0 bases and J by 5 bases, with 16 bases between them. CDR3 length: 17 amino acids. Germline V gene sequence: CDR1 LNHDA, CDR2 SQIVND (reference sequence). CDR3 in amino acids: CASSIDLTGDHTGELFF. The CDR3, as DNA: TGTGCCAGTAGTATAGATTTAACAGGCGATCATACCGGGGAGCTGTTTTTT.

This chain connects TRBV28 to TRBJ2-1; 8 nucleotides align to TRBD2. Trimming removed 2 bases from V and 2 bases from J; junction bases left unmatched: 2. This CDR3 region has 15 residues. Germline V lookup: CDR1 MDHEN, CDR2 SYDVKM. CDR3 DNA sequence: TGTGCCAGCAGTTTAGGGCGGGAGGCCTACAATGAGCAGTTCTTC. It yields the protein CASSLGREAYNEQFF.

The chain has TRBV6-5 and TRBJ1-1; tentative D call: TRBD1 (6 bases). The CDR3 is 11 amino acids. Per germline, CDR1 MNHEY and CDR2 SVGAGI. V was pared by 2 bases and J by 8 bases, with 6 bases between. The CDR3 bases are TGTGCCAGCAGTTACCAGGGGGAAGCTTTCTTT. Protein: CASSYQGEAFF.

The chain carries TRBV29-1 and TRBJ2-1, with a possible D match to TRBD1 (6 bases). The length of the CDR3 is 14 residues. Looked up from germline, CDR1 is SQVTM and CDR2 is ANQGSEA. V shed 5 bases and J shed 4 bases, with 15 bases lying between them. In nucleotides, the CDR3 is TGCAGCGTTAGGGGGATGGGGGAGTACAATGAGCAGTTCTTC. Translated, it gives CSVRGMGEYNEQFF.

CDR3 residues: CASSTLAGGGETQYF. The CDR3 nucleotides read TGTGCCAGTAGTACCTTAGCGGGAGGGGGGGAGACCCAGTACTTC. This rearrangement joins TRBV19 to TRBJ2-5; 11 nucleotides match TRBD2. Germline CDR1 is LNHDA and CDR2 is SQIVND (reference sequence). This CDR3 comprises 15 residues. The ends lost 4 bases at V and 5 bases at J; junction bases unmatched: 6.

V usage is TRBV7-2 and J usage is TRBJ2-7; 8 positions match TRBD1. The CDR3 has 15 residues. V dropped 3 bases and J dropped 2; count of bases not matched to a gene: 6. Germline V CDR1 and CDR2: SGHTA, FQGNSA. CDR3 sequence: CASSFGPGQAYEQYF. CDR3 DNA: TGTGCCAGCAGCTTTGGACCGGGACAGGCCTACGAGCAGTACTTC.

The chain carries TRBV27 and TRBJ1-1; weak D call: TRBD1 (5 bases). The V gene lost 5 bases and the J gene lost 5 bases, with 15 bases spanning the gap. CDR1 is MNHEY, CDR2 SMNVEV, per germline (reference sequence). CDR3 length equals 14 residues. The CDR3 reads CASSPASGYTEAFF. Here the CDR3 DNA reads TGTGCCAGCAGTCCCGCCTCAGGGTATACTGAAGCTTTCTTT.

The rearrangement links TRBV5-1 to TRBJ2-1; D is undetermined. The CDR3 extends over 15 amino acids. Trimming left V 3 bases short and J 8 bases short, with 18 bases between. Germline CDR1 and CDR2: SGHRS and YFSETQ. The CDR3 nucleotides are TGCGCCAGCAGCTCTGGAGTAGCCGAGAGCTATGAGCAGTTCTTC. As protein: CASSSGVAESYEQFF.

This clone has just one count. This chain uses TRBV5-4 with TRBJ2-4; D is perhaps TRBD1 (6 bases). V was pared by 5 bases and J by 6 bases, with 18 bases between. The CDR3 covers 15 residues. Germline assignment: CDR1 SGHNT and CDR2 YYREEE (reference sequence). CDR3 sequence (DNA): TGTGCCAGCAGTTCAAAACAGGGCAACTTAAACATTCAGTACTTC. It codes for CASSSKQGNLNIQYF.

CDR3 DNA sequence: TGTGCCAGCAGTGAAATGACAGCCTCCTACGAGCAGTACTTC. Encoded protein: CASSEMTASYEQYF. The chain employs TRBV6-1 and TRBJ2-7; tentative D call: TRBD1 (5 bases). Germline loops: CDR1 MNHNS, CDR2 SASEGT. The CDR3 runs 14 residues. V lost 2 bases to trimming and J lost 0 bases, with 8 bases between them.

This clone was counted a single time. The chain joins TRBV2 to TRBJ1-1; D ambiguous. Germline-derived CDR1 and CDR2 are SNHLY and FYNNEI. V was cut by 4 bases and J by 1 base, with 16 bases left in between. The CDR3 sequence is 16 residues long. CDR3 coding DNA: TGTGCCAGCAGTGGATTTTTAGAGGTTGCGAACACTGAAGCTTTCTTT. Protein sequence: CASSGFLEVANTEAFF.

The chain links TRBV6-6 to TRBJ2-3, with a tentative D call TRBD2 (7 bases). V gave up 6 bases and J gave up 5 bases, with 21 bases separating them. Germline lookup yields CDR1 MNHNY and CDR2 SVGAGI (reference sequence). The CDR3 is 16 amino acids. CDR3 loop: CASSPGGLGLGDTQYF. Here the CDR3 DNA reads TGTGCCAGCAGCCCGGGGGGCCTAGGGCTTGGAGATACGCAGTATTTT.

V and J are TRBV9 and TRBJ2-7; TRBD2 is a possible D gene (5 bases). CDR1 and CDR2 from the germline V gene are SGDLS and YYNGEE. The CDR3 spans 15 residues. Trimming shortened V by 0 bases and J by 2 bases, and 12 bases separated the two germline ends. The CDR3 nucleotides read TGTGCCAGCAGCGTAGGGGCGGGTTCCCCCTACGAGCAGTACTTC. Amino acid sequence: CASSVGAGSPYEQYF.

This chain uses TRBV5-5 with TRBJ1-5, with a weak D call TRBD1 (6 bases). Germline V CDR1 and CDR2: SGHKS, YYEKEE (reference sequence). Trimming shortened V by 4 bases and J by 3 bases, and 23 bases separated the two germline ends. This CDR3 has 18 residues. The CDR3 loop is CASSSAGDGRGTNQPQHF. In DNA, the CDR3 is TGTGCCAGCAGCAGCGCCGGCGATGGCAGGGGAACCAATCAGCCCCAGCATTTT. The variable domain in full, with the rest retrieved from reference TRBV5-5 and TRBJ1-5, is DAGVTQSPTHLIKTRGQQVTLRCSPISGHKSVSWYQQVLGQGPQFIFQYYEKEERGRGNFPDRFSARQFPNYSSELNVNALLLGDSALYLCASSSAGDGRGTNQPQHFGDGTRLSIL.

The chain combines TRBV6-5 with TRBJ1-2; maybe TRBD1 (6 bases). The V gene's germline CDR1 is MNHEY and CDR2 SVGAGI. The V gene lost 6 bases and the J gene lost 7 bases, with 21 bases spanning the gap. The CDR3 runs 15 residues. This CDR3 reads CASSSAHTGLRGYTF. The CDR3 DNA reads as TGTGCCAGCAGCTCCGCCCACACAGGGCTGCGTGGCTACACCTTC.

This chain links TRBV11-2 with TRBJ2-7; 7 bases line up with TRBD1. Germline V lookup: CDR1 SGHAT, CDR2 FQNNGV. Trimming took 5 bases from V and 4 from J; bases not matched to a gene: 8. CDR3 length: 14 amino acids. The CDR3 here is CASSRLQGYYEQYF. For the CDR3, the DNA is TGTGCCAGCAGCAGACTACAGGGGTATTACGAGCAGTACTTC.

This clone occurred a few times. This rearrangement joins TRBV2 to TRBJ2-1; D ambiguous. CDR3 size: 10 residues. Germline CDR1 and CDR2: SNHLY and FYNNEI. The CDR3 here is CAQTYNEQFF. DNA for the CDR3: TGTGCTCAGACCTACAATGAGCAGTTCTTC.

The chain couples TRBV7-2 to TRBJ2-7; D is possibly TRBD2 (5 bases). The CDR3 consists of 15 residues. Germline values: CDR1 SGHTA, CDR2 FQGNSA. V was shortened by 4 bases and J by 0 bases, with 13 bases between the two germline ends. In DNA, the CDR3 is TGTGCCAGCAGCTACCGGACTCCCTCCTCCTACGAGCAGTACTTC. Its protein is CASSYRTPSSYEQYF.

V gene TRBV11-2 combines with J gene TRBJ2-1; the match to TRBD2 covers 7 bases. V trimming: 0 bases; J trimming: 3 bases; junction bases outside the gene matches: 2. CDR3 length: 15 residues. Germline V lookup: CDR1 SGHAT, CDR2 FQNNGV. CDR3 sequence: CASSLESSGYNEQFF. CDR3 in DNA: TGTGCCAGCAGCTTAGAGTCTAGCGGCTACAATGAGCAGTTCTTC.

This chain connects TRBV13 to TRBJ1-1; 9 nucleotides agree with TRBD1. Per germline, CDR1 PRHDT and CDR2 FYEKMQ (reference sequence). The CDR3 consists of 15 residues. Trimming at V came to 3 bases and at J to 8 bases, leaving 10 bases not matched to a gene. DNA for the CDR3: TGTGCCAGCAGCTTGAACGACCCGGGACAGGGAGAAGCTTTCTTT. Amino acids: CASSLNDPGQGEAFF.